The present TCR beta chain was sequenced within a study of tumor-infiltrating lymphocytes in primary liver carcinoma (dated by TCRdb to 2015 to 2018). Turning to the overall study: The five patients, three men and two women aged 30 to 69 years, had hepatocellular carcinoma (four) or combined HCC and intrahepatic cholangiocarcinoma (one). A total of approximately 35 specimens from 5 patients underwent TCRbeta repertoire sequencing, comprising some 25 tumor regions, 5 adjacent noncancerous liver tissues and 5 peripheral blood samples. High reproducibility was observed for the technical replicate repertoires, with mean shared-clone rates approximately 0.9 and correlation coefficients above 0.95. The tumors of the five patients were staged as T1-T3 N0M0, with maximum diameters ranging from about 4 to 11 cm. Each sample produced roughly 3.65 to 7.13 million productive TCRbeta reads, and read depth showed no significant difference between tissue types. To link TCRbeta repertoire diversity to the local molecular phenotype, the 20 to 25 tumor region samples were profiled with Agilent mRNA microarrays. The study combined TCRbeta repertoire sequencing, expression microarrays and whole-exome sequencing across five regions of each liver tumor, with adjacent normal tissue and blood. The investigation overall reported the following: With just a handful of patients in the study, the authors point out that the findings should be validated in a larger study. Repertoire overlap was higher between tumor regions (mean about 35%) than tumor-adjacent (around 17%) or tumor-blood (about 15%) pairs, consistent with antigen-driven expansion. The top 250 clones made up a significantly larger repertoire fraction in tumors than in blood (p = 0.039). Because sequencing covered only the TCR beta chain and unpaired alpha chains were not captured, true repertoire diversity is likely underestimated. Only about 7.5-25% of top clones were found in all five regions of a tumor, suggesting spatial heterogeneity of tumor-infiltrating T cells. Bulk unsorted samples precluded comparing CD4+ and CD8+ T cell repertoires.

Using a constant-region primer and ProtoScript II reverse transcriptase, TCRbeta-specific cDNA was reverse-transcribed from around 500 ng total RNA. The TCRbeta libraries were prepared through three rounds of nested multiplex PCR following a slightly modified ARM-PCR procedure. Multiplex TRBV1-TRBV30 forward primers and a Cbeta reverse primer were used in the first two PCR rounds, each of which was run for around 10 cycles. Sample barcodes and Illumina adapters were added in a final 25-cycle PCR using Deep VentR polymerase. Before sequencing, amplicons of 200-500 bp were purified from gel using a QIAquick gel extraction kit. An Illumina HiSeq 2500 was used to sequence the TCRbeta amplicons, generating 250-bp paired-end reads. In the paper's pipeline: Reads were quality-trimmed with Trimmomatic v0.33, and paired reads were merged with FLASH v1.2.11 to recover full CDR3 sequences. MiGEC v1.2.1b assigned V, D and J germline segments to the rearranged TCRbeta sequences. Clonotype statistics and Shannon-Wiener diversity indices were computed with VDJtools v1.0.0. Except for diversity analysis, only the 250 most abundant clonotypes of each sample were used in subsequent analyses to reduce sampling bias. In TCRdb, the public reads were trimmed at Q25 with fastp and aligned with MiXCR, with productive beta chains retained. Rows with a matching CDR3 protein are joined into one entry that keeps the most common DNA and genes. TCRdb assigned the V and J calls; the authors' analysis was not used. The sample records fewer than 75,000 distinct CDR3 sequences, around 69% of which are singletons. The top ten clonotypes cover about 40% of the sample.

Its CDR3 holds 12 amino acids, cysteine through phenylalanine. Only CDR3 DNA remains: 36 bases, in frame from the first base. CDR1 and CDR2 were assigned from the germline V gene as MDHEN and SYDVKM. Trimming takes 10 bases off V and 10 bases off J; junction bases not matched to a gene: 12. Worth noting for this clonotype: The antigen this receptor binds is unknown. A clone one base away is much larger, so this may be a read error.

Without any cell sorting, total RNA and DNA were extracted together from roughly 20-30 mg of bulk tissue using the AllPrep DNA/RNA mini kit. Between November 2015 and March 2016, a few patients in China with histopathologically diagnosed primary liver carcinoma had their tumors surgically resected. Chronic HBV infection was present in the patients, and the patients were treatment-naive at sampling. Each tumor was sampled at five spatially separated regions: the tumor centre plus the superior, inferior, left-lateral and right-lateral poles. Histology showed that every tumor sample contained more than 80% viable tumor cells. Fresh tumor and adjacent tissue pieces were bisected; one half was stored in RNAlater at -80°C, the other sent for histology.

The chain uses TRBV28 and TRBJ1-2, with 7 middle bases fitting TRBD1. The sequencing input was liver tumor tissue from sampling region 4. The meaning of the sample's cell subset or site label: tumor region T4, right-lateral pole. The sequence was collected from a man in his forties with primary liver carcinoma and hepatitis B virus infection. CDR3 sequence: CATVTGEWDYTF. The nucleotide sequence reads TGTGCCACCGTTACAGGGGAATGGGACTACACCTTC.